The text below deals with one TCR beta chain. This clonotype was observed once. It has no known antigen specificity. The record has no base qualities; no much larger clone is one base away. One read alone is weak evidence. RNA was extracted using the RNeasy kit, and about 0.45 to 1 ug of the RNA was reverse transcribed with random hexamers. The immunoSEQ multiplex PCR assay, covering 54 Vbeta and 13 Jbeta segments, was used to amplify TCR beta CDR3 regions. Bias from PCR amplification was corrected by using a synthetic template baseline for primer optimization and for computational correction. Turning to the authors' computational methods: Reads were annotated to V, D and J genes according to IMGT and were analyzed with immunoSEQ Analyzer, with only productive sequences retained. Clonality was calculated as one minus the Shannon entropy normalized by log2 of the number of productive unique sequences. Public and private clones were assessed among the 100 most prevalent clones of each patient and control. Clones were defined as Susac-specific if absent from the healthy and MS cohorts, from 900 to 1,300 published viral clones and from other ImmuneACCESS disease sequences. TCRdb cleaned the public reads at Q25 with fastp, built clones with MiXCR and kept in-frame beta chains. CDR3 protein sequences are deduplicated, and each keeps its most common genes and DNA. Clone size and V and J calls follow TCRdb, not the original study. In this sample the table shows more than 150,000 distinct CDR3 sequences, over 85% of which occur a single time. Roughly 0.14% of the sample belongs to the ten largest clones.

This specimen comes from a study of CD8 T cells in Susac syndrome (dated by TCRdb to the late 2010s). For the wider study: Whether CD8+ T cell activation and differentiation in Susac syndrome was antigen driven was tested using repertoire sequencing.

The investigation overall reported the following: The number of individuals in the TCR sequencing and HLA analysis was acknowledged as relatively small.

Peripheral blood CD8+ and CD4+ T cells from healthy donors, Susac syndrome patients and multiple sclerosis patients were profiled using high-throughput TCR beta sequencing. Healthy donors were included as age- and sex-matched controls. Bulk CD8+ and CD4+ T cells were purified by magnetic negative isolation, whereas CD8+ TEMRA cells were enriched by FACS. Blood was drawn into EDTA tubes, processed within 24 hours, and PBMCs were isolated by density gradient centrifugation. PBMCs intended for TCR sequencing were cryopreserved in liquid nitrogen and were subsequently thawed in a 37 degrees C water bath. The sorted or isolated CD4+, CD8+ and CD8+ TEMRA cells had a purity of 90% or higher. Sequencing was performed on CD4+ T cells from PBMCs. This clonotype originated in a human donor in good health.

The CDR3 protein: CAWKERGSYEQYF. The nucleotides read TGTGCCTGGAAGGAGCGGGGGTCCTACGAGCAGTACTTC. This sequence uses TRBV30 and TRBJ2-7; 8 central bases correspond to TRBD2. The CDR3 sequence holds 13 residues, the cysteine and phenylalanine included. The sequence is cut down to CDR3 DNA, 39 bases in frame from base 1. Clipping removes 4 bases from V and 1 base from J, with 3 as the unmatched junction base count. Reading the germline V gene (reference sequence) gives CDR1 GTSNPN and CDR2 SVGIG. The full variable domain, completed from the reference TRBV30 and TRBJ2-7 proteins outside the CDR3, reads SQTIHQWPATLVQPVGSPLSLECTVEGTSNPNLYWYRQAAGRGLQLLFYSVGIGQISSEVPQNLSASRPQDRQFILSSKKLLLSDSGFYLCAWKERGSYEQYFGPGTRLTVT.